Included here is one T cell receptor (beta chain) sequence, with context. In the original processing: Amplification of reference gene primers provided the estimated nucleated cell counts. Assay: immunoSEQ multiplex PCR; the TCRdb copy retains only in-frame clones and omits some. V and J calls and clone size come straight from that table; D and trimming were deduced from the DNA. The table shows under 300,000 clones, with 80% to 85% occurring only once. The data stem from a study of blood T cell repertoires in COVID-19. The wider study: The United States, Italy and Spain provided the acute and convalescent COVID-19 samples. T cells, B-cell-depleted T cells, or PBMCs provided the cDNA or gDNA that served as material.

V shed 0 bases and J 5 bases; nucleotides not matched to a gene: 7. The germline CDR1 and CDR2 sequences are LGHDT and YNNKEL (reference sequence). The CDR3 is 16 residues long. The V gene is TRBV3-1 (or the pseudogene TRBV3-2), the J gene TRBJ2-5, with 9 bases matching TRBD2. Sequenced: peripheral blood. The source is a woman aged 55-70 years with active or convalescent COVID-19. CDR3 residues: CASSQDKAGGRETQYF. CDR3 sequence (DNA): TGTGCCAGCAGCCAAGATAAGGCGGGGGGGCGGGAGACCCAGTACTTC.